This entry lists 32 T cell receptor beta chains sequenced from one sample in a study of blood T cell repertoires in COVID-19. Only in-frame clones appear in the TCRdb table, and some are missing; sequencing was by immunoSEQ multiplex PCR. This sample has approximately 250,000 clones; around 90% occur once, and the top ten carry 2%. The source material was PBMCs or T cells enriched from blood (not recorded which). The source is a woman aged 55-75 years in a cohort exposed to, infected with or recovered from COVID-19 (not recorded which).

This sequence joins TRBV5-1 and TRBJ2-1; no definite D call. The CDR3 is made up of 12 amino acids. Trimming removed 0 bases at V and 7 bases at J, with 5 bases between. Germline CDR1 SGHRS, CDR2 YFSETQ. CDR3 bases: TGCGCCAGCAGCTTGGGAGGAAATGAGCAGTTCTTC. This sequence encodes CASSLGGNEQFF.

Remarks on this clone: One end of the junction fails to match germline, which may point to a read error. The chain couples TRBV7-7 to TRBJ1-1; D is possibly TRBD1 (5 bases). The CDR3 is 13 residues long. Looked up from germline, CDR1 is SSHAT and CDR2 is FNYEAQ (reference sequence). The CDR3 DNA is TGTGCTAGCAGCCCAACTACGGGGGATGAAGCTTTCTTT. Translation: CASSPTTGDEAFF.

The V and J genes are TRBV3-1 (or the pseudogene TRBV3-2) and TRBJ2-1, with unresolved D. In germline, CDR1 is LGHDT, CDR2 YNNKEL (reference sequence). The CDR3 loop spans 13 amino acids. V dropped 11 bases and J dropped 4 bases, with 15 bases sitting between them. The DNA for the CDR3 is TGTGCCGCGGCGGTAGCCCCGTACAATGAGCAGTTCTTC. It translates to CAAAVAPYNEQFF.

The chain employs TRBV28 and TRBJ1-2, with D possibly TRBD1 on 6 matching bases. The ends were cut back, 6 bases at V and 2 bases at J, with 13 bases in the middle. This CDR3 comprises 14 residues. Germline CDR1 MDHEN, CDR2 SYDVKM. DNA of the CDR3: TGTGCCAGCAGAGTTAATGGACAGAACTATGGCTACACCTTC. Encoded protein: CASRVNGQNYGYTF.

The V and J genes are TRBV7-9 and TRBJ2-7; the D gene is possibly TRBD1 (5 bases). The germline V gene has CDR1 SEHNR and CDR2 FQNEAQ (reference sequence). Trimming left V 0 bases short and J 2 bases short, with 14 bases between. The CDR3 totals 16 residues. The CDR3 sequence: CASSLAHSQETYEQYF. The CDR3 coding sequence is TGTGCCAGCAGCTTAGCTCACTCACAGGAAACCTACGAGCAGTACTTC.

J is TRBJ2-7 and V is TRBV5-1, with 11 positions matching TRBD2. Germline V gene sequence: CDR1 SGHRS, CDR2 YFSETQ. V lost 4 bases and J lost 2; bases outside the gene matches: 14. The CDR3 loop spans 18 amino acids. The CDR3 loop reads CASSQDRALAGVTYEQYF. CDR3 DNA sequence: TGCGCCAGCAGCCAGGACAGGGCACTAGCGGGAGTCACCTACGAGCAGTACTTC.

The rearrangement links TRBV2 to TRBJ1-1; unclear D gene. This CDR3 is built from 13 residues. V was cut by 7 bases and J by 4 bases, with 13 bases left in between. The germline CDR1 and CDR2 sequences are SNHLY and FYNNEI. The CDR3 protein is CASILSPGTEAFF. As DNA, the CDR3 is TGTGCCAGCATCCTGTCTCCGGGCACTGAAGCTTTCTTT.

V and J are TRBV28 and TRBJ1-5, with TRBD1 identical over 7 bases. The J segment lost 4 bases and the V segment lost 5 bases, leaving 5 bases of the junction unmatched. The CDR3 length is 14 residues. Germline CDR1 MDHEN, CDR2 SYDVKM. Written as DNA, the CDR3 is TGTGCCAGCAGTGGGGGACAGTCGAATCAGCCCCAGCATTTT. It yields the protein CASSGGQSNQPQHF.

This chain joins TRBV9 and TRBJ1-1; D is undetermined. The length of the CDR3 is 13 residues. CDR1 is SGDLS and CDR2 is YYNGEE in the germline V gene. V was pared by 2 bases and J by 10 bases, with 15 bases between. The CDR3, as DNA: TGTGCCAGCAGCGTCCGATCCCAAAGAGGAGCTTTCTTT. This encodes CASSVRSQRGAFF.

This clone showed up just a few times. The chain is built from TRBV24-1 and TRBJ2-1; 12 bases align to TRBD2. Germline V gene sequence: CDR1 KGHDR, CDR2 SFDVKD. The CDR3 contains 19 residues. V shed 7 bases and J 0 bases; nucleotides not matched to a gene: 12. CDR3 sequence: CATSRTGTSGFSSYNEQFF. CDR3 sequence (DNA): TGTGCCACCAGCCGCACCGGGACTAGCGGGTTTAGCTCCTACAATGAGCAGTTCTTC.

The chain is built from TRBV7-3 and TRBJ2-3; 8 positions match TRBD2. The CDR3 has 15 residues. CDR1 is SGHTA and CDR2 is FQGTGA in the germline V gene. Unmatched junction bases numbered 4, after V lost 1 base and J lost 4 bases. This CDR3 is CASSLSLAGPDTQYF. CDR3 bases: TGTGCCAGCAGCTTAAGCCTAGCGGGTCCAGATACGCAGTATTTT. Using reference TRBV7-3 and TRBJ2-3 for the parts outside the CDR3, the full variable domain is GAGVSQTPSNKVTEKGKYVELRCDPISGHTALYWYRQSLGQGPEFLIYFQGTGAADDSGLPNDRFFAVRPEGSVSTLKIQRTERGDSAVYLCASSLSLAGPDTQYFGPGTRLTVL.

The J gene is TRBJ2-3, the V gene TRBV5-4; 7 bases agree with TRBD2. CDR3 length equals 15 residues. Germline-derived CDR1 and CDR2 are SGHNT and YYREEE (reference sequence). V lost 4 bases, J lost 2 bases, and 7 bases stayed unmatched. CDR3: CASSPPSGDTDTQYF. DNA for the CDR3: TGTGCCAGCAGCCCACCTAGCGGAGACACAGATACGCAGTATTTT. Supplemented by reference TRBV5-4 and TRBJ2-3, the full variable domain reads ETGVTQSPTHLIKTRGQQVTLRCSSQSGHNTVSWYQQALGQGPQFIFQYYREEENGRGNFPPRFSGLQFPNYSSELNVNALELDDSALYLCASSPPSGDTDTQYFGPGTRLTVL.

The rearrangement uses TRBV10-2 and TRBJ2-1; no firm D call. The CDR3 extends over 18 amino acids. V was trimmed by 6 bases and J by 5 bases, leaving 26 bases between them. Germline V gene sequence: CDR1 WSHSY, CDR2 SAAADI. The DNA of the CDR3 is TGCGCCAGCAGAGAAATGAGCGCCGGAGACCCCCAAGACAATGAGCAGTTCTTC. Translating it yields CASREMSAGDPQDNEQFF.

V gene TRBV29-1 combines with J gene TRBJ1-1, with 8 bases aligning to TRBD1. Per germline, CDR1 SQVTM and CDR2 ANQGSEA. The CDR3 runs 13 residues. V shed 8 bases, J shed 1 base, and the junction held 6 bases outside the gene matches. This chain's CDR3 is CSTRTGRNTEAFF. CDR3 coding DNA: TGCAGCACCCGGACAGGGAGGAACACTGAAGCTTTCTTT.

The table lists this clone with a few counts. This chain links TRBV10-3 with TRBJ2-3, with 11 nucleotides matching TRBD2. This CDR3 spans 14 amino acids. Per the germline V gene, CDR1 is ENHRY and CDR2 is SYGVKD. J gave up 3 bases and V 6 bases, and 2 bases lay outside the gene matches. The DNA of the CDR3 is TGTGCCATCAGAGGGACTAGCGGAACAGATACGCAGTATTTT. It yields the protein CAIRGTSGTDTQYF.

This chain links TRBV21-1 with TRBJ1-5; TRBD1 is the table's D call, not checked against the DNA. TRBV21-1 is assigned pseudogene status. The CDR3 is made up of 17 amino acids. This CDR3 reads CASSKTGGHPWDQPQHF. CDR3 nucleotides: TGTGCCAGCAGCAAAACTGGGGGACATCCCTGGGATCAGCCCCAGCATTTT.

This chain's CDR3 is CASSWAGQGDSRSYEQYF. The CDR3 nucleotides read TGTGCCAGCAGCTGGGCGGGACAGGGGGATTCGAGGTCCTACGAGCAGTACTTC. The rearrangement joins TRBV12-1 to TRBJ2-7; TRBD1, the table's D call, lacks a check against the DNA. TRBV12-1 is designated a pseudogene. The CDR3 consists of 18 residues.

J is TRBJ1-1 and V is TRBV10-3; unclear D gene. Trimming stripped 0 bases from V and 5 bases from J, with 7 bases between. The CDR3 has 13 residues. CDR1 is ENHRY, CDR2 SYGVKD, per germline. The CDR3 region has the DNA TGTGCCATCAGTGAGTCACGGGGAACTGAAGCTTTCTTT. This gives the protein CAISESRGTEAFF.

The chain recombines TRBV14 with TRBJ2-1, with D unresolved. Germline V gene sequence: CDR1 SGHDN, CDR2 FVKESK. There are 14 residues in the CDR3. The V end was cut by 5 bases, the J end by 0 bases, with 8 bases between. CDR3 sequence reads: CASSSLASYNEQFF. The CDR3 DNA reads TGTGCCAGCAGCTCCCTGGCCTCCTACAATGAGCAGTTCTTC.

The genes are TRBV2 and TRBJ2-2; 9 bases line up with TRBD1. V dropped 6 bases and J dropped 4; count of bases not matched to a gene: 6. CDR1 and CDR2 from the germline V gene are SNHLY and FYNNEI. This CDR3 has 15 amino acids. CDR3 loop: CASRGDRVVTGELFF. In nucleotides, the CDR3 is TGTGCCAGCAGAGGGGACAGGGTGGTCACCGGGGAGCTGTTTTTT.

V gene TRBV28 combines with J gene TRBJ1-1, with a possible D match to TRBD1 (6 bases). Trimming cost V 6 bases and J 2 bases, with 13 bases left between them. Germline-derived CDR1 and CDR2 are MDHEN and SYDVKM. This CDR3 contains 14 residues. DNA of the CDR3: TGTGCCAGCAGCTCCCCACAGGGTAACACTGAAGCTTTCTTT. It specifies CASSSPQGNTEAFF.

This sequence joins TRBV4-1 and TRBJ2-2; TRBD1 aligns across 7 bases. The length of the CDR3 is 17 residues. Germline V gives CDR1 MGHRA, CDR2 YSYEKL. J lost 3 bases, V lost 3 bases, and 10 bases had no gene match. The CDR3 loop is CASSHQFPGGYTGELFF. Here the CDR3 DNA reads TGCGCCAGCAGCCATCAATTCCCAGGGGGTTACACCGGGGAGCTGTTTTTT.

This clone appeared a single time. The chain joins TRBV5-1 to TRBJ2-7, with D tentatively TRBD2 (6 bases). Germline loops: CDR1 SGHRS, CDR2 YFSETQ. V lost 1 base, J lost 5 bases, and 16 bases lay in between. CDR3 length: 15 residues. Here the CDR3 DNA reads TGCGCCAGCAGCTTGATAGAGGGAGGCCTGGACGAGCAGTACTTC. It yields the protein CASSLIEGGLDEQYF.

As for this clone: One end of the junction varies from germline; a read error may be responsible. The chain couples TRBV27 to TRBJ1-2, with D uncertain. Looked up from germline, CDR1 is MNHEY and CDR2 is SMNVEV (reference sequence). This CDR3 is built from 16 residues. The CDR3 reads CASSLSRAAPKYGYTF. In DNA form, the CDR3 reads TGTGCCAGCAGTTTATCGAGGGCAGCTCCTAAATATGGCTACACCTTC.

CDR3: CSASWGRGTDTQYF. The CDR3 bases are TGCAGTGCTAGTTGGGGAAGGGGGACAGATACGCAGTATTTT. This chain links TRBV20-1 with TRBJ2-3; tentative D call: TRBD1 (6 bases). There are 14 residues in the CDR3. The ends were cut back, 3 bases at V and 3 bases at J, with 13 bases in the middle. Germline lookup yields CDR1 DFQATT and CDR2 SNEGSKA (reference sequence).

This clone occurred a few times. The V gene is TRBV5-4, the J gene TRBJ2-3; D is ambiguous. The CDR3 is 13 residues long. From germline, CDR1 is SGHNT and CDR2 YYREEE (reference sequence). V dropped 4 bases and J dropped 6 bases, with 12 bases sitting between them. The CDR3 reads CASSPLTSDTQYF. CDR3 DNA: TGTGCCAGCAGCCCCCTAACGTCCGATACGCAGTATTTT.

The V gene is TRBV3-1 (or the pseudogene TRBV3-2), the J gene TRBJ1-1, with TRBD1 as a possible D gene (6 bases). The length of the CDR3 is 14 residues. Trimming cost V 4 bases and J 6 bases, with 15 bases left between them. CDR1 and CDR2 from the germline V gene are LGHDT and YNNKEL (reference sequence). For the CDR3, the DNA is TGTGCCAGCAGCCTTCGACGACAGGAGGCTGAAGCTTTCTTT. The encoded protein is CASSLRRQEAEAFF.

This clone was seen just once. The chain is built from TRBV7-9 and TRBJ1-6; maybe TRBD1 (5 bases). Germline V gene sequence: CDR1 SEHNR, CDR2 FQNEAQ (reference sequence). V was pared by 8 bases and J by 0 bases, with 8 bases between. This CDR3 has 14 residues. The chain's CDR3 is CASAGGSYNSPLHF. CDR3 DNA sequence: TGTGCCAGCGCGGGGGGCTCCTATAATTCACCCCTCCACTTT.

This sequence joins TRBV5-6 and TRBJ1-1, with D unresolved. Trimming shortened V by 0 bases and J by 5 bases, and 11 bases separated the two germline ends. The CDR3 consists of 14 residues. In germline, CDR1 is SGHDT, CDR2 YYEEEE. In DNA, the CDR3 is TGTGCCAGCAGCTTGGTACAGTCCGGAACTGAAGCTTTCTTT. It encodes CASSLVQSGTEAFF.

The chain combines TRBV7-9 with TRBJ1-3; 7 bases map to TRBD1. The CDR3 is 13 residues long. Germline assignment: CDR1 SEHNR and CDR2 FQNEAQ (reference sequence). The ends lost 3 bases at V and 8 bases at J; junction bases unmatched: 4. The CDR3 region has the DNA TGTGCCAGCAGCTTGACAGGGATAGACACCATATATTTT. It is translated as CASSLTGIDTIYF.

The J gene is TRBJ1-5, the V gene TRBV5-1; 8 bases map to TRBD1. V was clipped by 5 bases and J by 4 bases; unmatched bases: 8. The germline V gene has CDR1 SGHRS and CDR2 YFSETQ. The CDR3 length is 15 residues. DNA for the CDR3: TGCGCCAGCAGTCCTTGGACAGGGAATAATCAGCCCCAGCATTTT. Translated: CASSPWTGNNQPQHF.

For this clone: Different DNA sequences within this sample yield the same CDR3. The chain links TRBV28 to TRBJ2-3; maybe TRBD1 (5 bases). Per the germline V gene, CDR1 is MDHEN and CDR2 is SYDVKM. The CDR3 consists of 14 residues. Trimming removed 2 bases at V and 0 bases at J, with 6 bases between. CDR3 protein: CASSLQGSTDTQYF. CDR3 in DNA: TGTGCCAGCAGTTTACAGGGAAGCACAGATACGCAGTATTTT.